The present entry profiles one TCR beta chain with its context. CDR1 is GTSNPN and CDR2 is SVGIG in the germline V gene (reference sequence). V shed 0 bases and J shed 5 bases, with 8 bases lying between them. The CDR3 is made up of 13 amino acids. The sample is drawn from a study of shared clonotypes between healthy human individuals. Study context: CD4 naive and CD4 memory each took three plates per donor, while CD8 naive took two and CD8 memory one.

DNA at 200 ng, about 30,000 T cell genomes, went into sorted-subset replicate PCRs. Some clones are missing from TCRdb's copy, which holds only in-frame ones; the method was immunoSEQ multiplex PCR. The sample yields roughly 400,000 clones, approximately 96% seen once. This sequence joins TRBV30 and TRBJ1-3, with D tentatively TRBD1 (6 bases). This TCR derives from a man aged 30-40 years in good health. The sample was memory CD8+ T cells sorted from blood. Subset specified: CD45RO+ cells pooled with CCR7-negative TemRA cells. The CDR3 loop reads CAWSVGHRNTIYF. CDR3 nucleotide sequence: TGTGCCTGGAGTGTGGGACACCGAAACACCATATATTTT.